This entry lists 30 T cell receptor beta chains sequenced from one sample in a study of human T cells and chemical hapten exposure. TCRdb independently ran MiXCR on the RACE reads; one entry per CDR3 protein. The sample lists 380,000 or so distinct CDR3 sequences, roughly 4.8% occurring once. Noted time point: patch test 1, 2 weeks after DPC sensitization. Treatment given: therapeutic diphenylcyclopropenone sensitization with weekly scalp DPC. The source was whole blood, collected in connection with sensitization to the hapten diphenylcyclopropenone (DPC). The source is a woman between 50 and 59 years old with alopecia areata. Some clones in this sample may be carry-over from other donors' samples.

The chain recombines TRBV20-1 with TRBJ1-5, with 7 bases fitting TRBD1. The CDR3 is made up of 13 amino acids. V shed 5 bases, J shed 7 bases, and the junction held 8 bases outside the gene matches. Germline-derived CDR1 and CDR2 are DFQATT and SNEGSKA (reference sequence). DNA for the CDR3: TGCAGTGCTTCACAGGGGTTCGGGCAGCCCCAGCATTTT. It specifies CSASQGFGQPQHF.

The V gene is TRBV29-1, the J gene TRBJ2-3; 8 bases align to TRBD1. CDR3 length equals 12 residues. With V trimmed by 8 bases and J by 3 bases, 4 bases remained unmatched. Germline V lookup: CDR1 SQVTM, CDR2 ANQGSEA. CDR3 nucleotides: TGCAGCTCAAGACAGGGGACAGATACGCAGTATTTT. Its protein product is CSSRQGTDTQYF.

This clonotype was detected ten times or more. V and J are TRBV19 and TRBJ1-5; TRBD1 is a possible D gene (6 bases). Trimming shortened V by 6 bases and J by 4 bases, and 13 bases separated the two germline ends. The CDR3 runs 14 residues. Germline V gene data show CDR1 as LNHDA and CDR2 as SQIVND (reference sequence). The CDR3, as DNA: TGTGCCAGTAGAAGACCCGACAGGAATCAGCCCCAGCATTTT. Its protein is CASRRPDRNQPQHF.

This clonotype appeared a few times. The genes are TRBV11-2 and TRBJ2-6; D tentatively fits TRBD1 or TRBD2 (5 bases each). Trimming took 9 bases from V and 0 from J, leaving 12 bases between them. This CDR3 comprises 15 residues. The germline V gene has CDR1 SGHAT and CDR2 FQNNGV. The CDR3 reads CASPGRSSGANVLTF. The CDR3 DNA sequence: TGTGCCAGTCCGGGACGCAGCTCTGGGGCCAACGTCCTGACTTTC.

This clonotype was seen at least ten times. The chain carries TRBV29-1 and TRBJ2-2; D remains unclear. Trimming removed 3 bases at V and 5 bases at J, with 10 bases between. Germline V gene lookup returns CDR1 SQVTM and CDR2 ANQGSEA. The length of the CDR3 is 13 residues. CDR3 DNA sequence: TGCAGCGTTGATGGCGGAGAGACCGGGGAGCTGTTTTTT. The encoded protein is CSVDGGETGELFF.

The chain links TRBV7-2 to TRBJ1-4; D not certain. V dropped 3 bases and J dropped 6 bases, with 11 bases sitting between them. CDR1 and CDR2 from the germline V gene are SGHTA and FQGNSA. This CDR3 spans 14 amino acids. CDR3 sequence: CASSFSRTDEKLFF. CDR3 coding DNA: TGTGCCAGCAGCTTCTCCCGGACGGATGAAAAACTGTTTTTT.

The rearrangement uses TRBV7-2 and TRBJ2-3, with D possibly being TRBD1 (5 bases). Germline values: CDR1 SGHTA, CDR2 FQGNSA. CDR3 length equals 17 residues. V lost 1 base, J lost 0 bases, and 14 bases lay in between. CDR3 nucleotide sequence: TGTGCCAGCAGCTTAGAGGGCTGGGGCTTCAGCACAGATACGCAGTATTTT. This encodes CASSLEGWGFSTDTQYF.

This clonotype occurred many times. The chain links TRBV29-1 to TRBJ1-5; 8 nucleotides match TRBD1. Per germline, CDR1 SQVTM and CDR2 ANQGSEA. V was clipped by 6 bases and J by 5 bases; unmatched bases: 9. The CDR3 sequence is 14 residues long. CDR3 region: CSVATGAGDQPQHF. The CDR3 DNA reads as TGCAGCGTCGCGACAGGGGCTGGGGATCAGCCCCAGCATTTT.

This clonotype was counted at least ten times. The chain couples TRBV5-1 to TRBJ1-2, with 8 bases aligning to TRBD1. Germline lookup yields CDR1 SGHRS and CDR2 YFSETQ. The ends lost 4 bases at V and 6 bases at J; junction bases unmatched: 14. CDR3 size: 16 residues. The DNA of the CDR3 is TGCGCCAGCAGCCGAGATATTCAGGGGGCTTCGGATGGCTACACCTTC. Translating it yields CASSRDIQGASDGYTF.

Many counts were recorded for this clonotype. J is TRBJ2-3 and V is TRBV7-2; D might be TRBD2 (6 bases). The V end was cut by 0 bases, the J end by 6 bases, with 13 bases between. Germline CDR1 SGHTA, CDR2 FQGNSA. There are 15 residues in the CDR3. Written as DNA, the CDR3 is TGTGCCAGCAGCTTAGCGGGGGGTGCGTCGGATACGCAGTATTTT. Residues: CASSLAGGASDTQYF.

This clonotype was counted many times. J is TRBJ1-1 and V is TRBV13; 7 bases fit TRBD1. The CDR3 sequence is 13 residues long. V gave up 0 bases and J gave up 7 bases; unmatched junction bases: 2. Germline lookup yields CDR1 PRHDT and CDR2 FYEKMQ (reference sequence). The CDR3 region has the DNA TGTGCCAGCAGCTTAGGCCGACAGGGTGAAGCTTTCTTT. Translation: CASSLGRQGEAFF.

This clonotype was recorded only once. A much larger clone differs from this one at a single base, so this may be a read error. V usage is TRBV2 and J usage is TRBJ1-5; the D is unclear. CDR1 and CDR2 (germline): SNHLY, FYNNEI. This CDR3 comprises 13 residues. The CDR3 sequence: CASSKGISQSQHF. The CDR3 DNA sequence: TGTGCCAGCAGTAAGGGTATAAGTCAGTCCCAGCATTTT.

This clonotype has more than one count but fewer than ten. The chain has TRBV7-8 and TRBJ1-5; D uncertain. Germline V gene sequence: CDR1 SGHVS, CDR2 FQNEAQ. The CDR3 is made up of 14 amino acids. V was trimmed by 5 bases and J by 5 bases, leaving 13 bases between them. CDR3 loop: CASSLSRRDQPQHF. CDR3 in DNA: TGTGCCAGCAGCCTAAGCAGGCGGGATCAGCCCCAGCATTTT.

This clonotype was recorded a few times. A read error may be the cause here, since a much bigger clone is one base away. The V call is TRBV29-1, the J call TRBJ2-5; D unclear. This CDR3 has 10 residues. V was cut by 4 bases and J by 4 bases, with 4 bases left in between. In germline, CDR1 is SQVTM, CDR2 ANQGSEA. CDR3 in amino acids: CSVGVETQYF. The CDR3 DNA sequence: TGCAGCGTTGGAGTAGAGACCCAGTACTTC.

This clonotype has only a few counts. The chain employs TRBV6-6 and TRBJ2-3; 8 positions agree with TRBD2. V gave up 0 bases and J gave up 1 base; unmatched junction bases: 0. There are 15 residues in the CDR3. Germline V gene sequence: CDR1 MNHNY, CDR2 SVGAGI (reference sequence). CDR3 DNA sequence: TGTGCCAGCAGTTACTCGACTAGCGGCACAGATACGCAGTATTTT. Protein product: CASSYSTSGTDTQYF.

This clonotype was seen many times. J is TRBJ2-2 and V is TRBV7-9; no clear D gene. Germline V lookup: CDR1 SEHNR, CDR2 FQNEAQ (reference sequence). V shed 4 bases and J shed 4 bases, with 13 bases lying between them. The CDR3 is made up of 15 amino acids. CDR3 DNA: TGTGCCAGCAGCTCGTTGACGCCGAGCACCGGGGAGCTGTTTTTT. Amino acids: CASSSLTPSTGELFF.

Many counts were recorded for this clonotype. The V gene is TRBV4-3, the J gene TRBJ1-1; D is undetermined. V was shortened by 0 bases and J by 3 bases, with 8 bases between the two germline ends. Germline V gene lookup returns CDR1 LGHNA and CDR2 YSLEER. The CDR3 consists of 14 residues. CDR3 sequence reads: CASSQELGHTEAFF. The CDR3 coding sequence is TGCGCCAGCAGCCAAGAACTGGGCCACACTGAAGCTTTCTTT.

This clonotype has ten or more counts. V usage is TRBV24-1 and J usage is TRBJ2-2, with a tentative D call TRBD2 (6 bases). The CDR3 extends over 13 amino acids. V gave up 7 bases and J gave up 6 bases, with 11 bases separating them. CDR1 is KGHDR and CDR2 is SFDVKD in the germline V gene. The CDR3 DNA follows: TGTGCCACCAGAAAGGGCGGGGCCGGGGAGCTGTTTTTT. Its translation: CATRKGGAGELFF.

This clonotype was seen ten or more times. CDR3 amino acids: CAWNRAAGYTF. CDR3 coding DNA: TGTGCCTGGAACAGGGCTGCTGGCTACACCTTC. The chain links TRBV30 to TRBJ1-2, with D possibly being TRBD1 (6 bases). The CDR3 totals 11 residues. CDR1 is GTSNPN, CDR2 SVGIG, per germline (reference sequence). Trimming removed 4 bases from V and 7 bases from J, with 10 bases in between.

Many counts were recorded for this clonotype. V gene TRBV2 combines with J gene TRBJ2-1; maybe TRBD2 (6 bases). Germline CDR1 is SNHLY and CDR2 is FYNNEI. This CDR3 region has 13 residues. V shed 7 bases and J shed 10 bases, with 17 bases lying between them. The CDR3 DNA is TGTGCCAGCACCGCGGGGTCAGCAGGGGAGCAGTTCTTC. The encoded protein is CASTAGSAGEQFF.

This clonotype was observed a handful of times. The gene calls are TRBV30 and TRBJ2-3, with 11 bases matching TRBD2. CDR1 is GTSNPN and CDR2 is SVGIG in the germline V gene (reference sequence). The ends lost 2 bases at V and 6 bases at J; junction bases unmatched: 7. This CDR3 spans 15 amino acids. This CDR3 is CAWSTTGTSGDTQYF. DNA for the CDR3: TGTGCCTGGAGTACTACCGGGACTAGCGGCGATACGCAGTATTTT.

This clonotype was counted many times. This chain uses TRBV7-9 with TRBJ1-1; D is ambiguous. Germline lookup yields CDR1 SEHNR and CDR2 FQNEAQ (reference sequence). Trimming took 3 bases from V and 8 from J, leaving 7 bases between them. The CDR3 consists of 11 residues. DNA for the CDR3: TGTGCCAGCAGCTTCCTTGGAGAAGCTTTCTTT. It is translated as CASSFLGEAFF.

This clonotype has at least ten counts. The chain links TRBV25-1 to TRBJ2-1; D remains ambiguous. Deletions cut 1 base from V and 0 bases from J, with 10 bases between. Per the germline V gene, CDR1 is MGHDK and CDR2 is SYGVNS. The CDR3 runs 16 residues. The CDR3 here is CASSEWQAISYNEQFF. CDR3 bases: TGTGCCAGCAGTGAATGGCAGGCGATCTCCTACAATGAGCAGTTCTTC. Combining the CDR3 with reference TRBV25-1 and TRBJ2-1 gives the whole variable domain EADIYQTPRYLVIGTGKKITLECSQTMGHDKMYWYQQDPGMELHLIHYSYGVNSTEKGDLSSESTVSRIRTEHFPLTLESARPSHTSQYLCASSEWQAISYNEQFFGPGTRLTVL.

The J gene is TRBJ2-3, the V gene TRBV7-2; no firm D call. Germline V gene lookup returns CDR1 SGHTA and CDR2 FQGNSA. V shed 4 bases and J shed 4 bases, with 15 bases lying between them. The CDR3 loop spans 15 amino acids. The CDR3 DNA follows: TGTGCCAGCAGCTCCCTCCAGGAGCCGCCAGATACGCAGTATTTT. It codes for CASSSLQEPPDTQYF.

Many counts were recorded for this clonotype. V usage is TRBV29-1 and J usage is TRBJ1-2; D is possibly TRBD1 (6 bases). This CDR3 region has 12 residues. Trimming took 5 bases from V and 8 from J, leaving 15 bases between them. Germline CDR1 SQVTM, CDR2 ANQGSEA. The CDR3 DNA follows: TGCAGCGTTCAAGGGGGAGGGCGAGGCTACACCTTC. Protein: CSVQGGGRGYTF.

This clonotype was picked up many times. This chain links TRBV20-1 with TRBJ2-7, with TRBD2 identical over 12 bases. From germline, CDR1 is DFQATT and CDR2 SNEGSKA (reference sequence). Losses at the gene ends were 2 bases for V and 6 bases for J; bases not matched to a gene: 8. The CDR3 sequence is 15 residues long. CDR3 DNA sequence: TGCAGTGCTAGACCCCCGACTAGCGGGAGTTCCGAGCAGTACTTC. Translation: CSARPPTSGSSEQYF.

This clonotype showed up many times. CDR3 sequence: CASSFDTGPGANVLTF. The CDR3 region has the DNA TGTGCCAGCAGCTTCGACACAGGGCCGGGGGCCAACGTCCTGACTTTC. The chain links TRBV5-5 to TRBJ2-6; a possible D gene is TRBD1 (6 bases). Trimming left V 2 bases short and J 4 bases short, with 13 bases between. CDR3 length: 16 residues. CDR1 is SGHKS and CDR2 is YYEKEE in the germline V gene (reference sequence).

This chain joins TRBV18 and TRBJ2-5; D is undetermined. V gave up 1 base and J gave up 5 bases, with 14 bases separating them. Germline CDR1 is KGHSH and CDR2 is LQKENI. The CDR3 is 15 residues long. CDR3 sequence reads: CASSPQKGLGETQYF. In DNA, the CDR3 is TGTGCCAGCTCACCACAAAAGGGTCTGGGCGAGACCCAGTACTTC.

The chain carries TRBV5-1 and TRBJ2-5, with D possibly matching TRBD2 (5 bases). Germline V lookup: CDR1 SGHRS, CDR2 YFSETQ. V lost 0 bases and J lost 4, with 16 bases in between. This CDR3 is 16 amino acids long. The CDR3 coding sequence is TGCGCCAGCAGCTTGGTTCGGGGAATGATAGCAGAGACCCAGTACTTC. Its protein is CASSLVRGMIAETQYF.

This clonotype was detected only a few times. The rearrangement uses TRBV9 and TRBJ2-3; D might be TRBD2 (6 bases). The CDR3 is 16 residues long. V was shortened by 2 bases and J by 0 bases, with 13 bases between the two germline ends. Germline V gene sequence: CDR1 SGDLS, CDR2 YYNGEE. The CDR3 loop is CASSVRGESSTDTQYF. CDR3 DNA: TGTGCCAGCAGCGTTCGCGGGGAGTCTAGCACAGATACGCAGTATTTT.